The T cell receptor beta chain under discussion was sequenced for a study of OX40 agonist ivuxolimab in advanced cancers. Study details: Those treated in dose escalation had hepatocellular carcinoma, melanoma, renal cell cancer or head and neck cancer. Eligibility admitted prior anti-PD-1, anti-PD-L1 or anti-CTLA-4 therapy; 40% to 50% had some.

Generated by immunoSEQ multiplex PCR, the TCRdb table keeps only in-frame clones and is missing some. The sample has several thousand clones, around 67% seen once. CDR1 SGHVS and CDR2 FNYEAQ come from the germline V gene. The CDR3 consists of 15 residues. Trimming took off 5 bases at V and 2 bases at J, with 15 bases between the two ends. The sample here was CD4+ or CD8+ T cells sorted from blood, taken in a trial of the OX40 agonist ivuxolimab. This chain uses TRBV7-6 with TRBJ2-5, with D tentatively TRBD2 (5 bases). The receptor comes from an adult with an advanced solid tumor such as melanoma, head and neck, liver or kidney cancer. The CDR3 region has the DNA TGTGCCAGCAGCCCCCGGGGATTACCACAAGAGACCCAGTACTTC. It translates to CASSPRGLPQETQYF.